This passage covers 25 T cell receptor beta chains from one sample sequenced in a study of shared clonotypes between healthy human individuals. Only CD45RO-negative cells positively selected for CCR7 counted as naive CD8 cells, so terminally differentiated effector memory CD45RA+ cells were excluded. Sequencing used immunoSEQ multiplex PCR; TCRdb keeps in-frame clones, though not all of them. The sample consists of around 1.9 million clones, about 92% of them appearing once. Material for sequencing was naive CD8+ T cells from PBMCs. The receptors were gathered from a man aged 18 to 29 in good health. Some clones in this sample may be carry-over from other donors' samples.

This rearrangement joins TRBV7-3 to TRBJ2-1; TRBD2 is a possible D gene (7 bases). The V and J ends lost 5 bases and 4 bases respectively, with 15 bases between them. This CDR3 has 15 amino acids. Germline V gene sequence: CDR1 SGHTA, CDR2 FQGTGA. In DNA form, the CDR3 reads TGTGCCAGCAGCGACACGGGGGGCCTGTACAATGAGCAGTTCTTC. Translated, it gives CASSDTGGLYNEQFF.

V usage is TRBV28 and J usage is TRBJ1-6; D call uncertain. Germline lookup yields CDR1 MDHEN and CDR2 SYDVKM. Trimming stripped 3 bases from V and 19 bases from J, with 7 bases between. CDR3 size: 9 residues. The DNA of the CDR3 is TGTGCCAGCAGTTTGTACCGGCACTTT. Protein: CASSLYRHF.

As concerns this clone: In the same sample, other DNA sequences code for this CDR3. The V and J genes are TRBV9 and TRBJ2-7; the D is unclear. CDR1 and CDR2 (germline): SGDLS, YYNGEE. The CDR3 consists of 14 residues. The germline V and J ends were trimmed by 0 bases and 3 bases, with 10 bases remaining between them. CDR3 sequence reads: CASSVADGSYEQYF. The CDR3 nucleotides are TGTGCCAGCAGCGTAGCTGATGGCAGCTACGAGCAGTACTTC.

As regards this clone: Other DNA sequences in this specimen translate into the identical CDR3. The chain is built from TRBV27 and TRBJ1-1, with D unclear. The CDR3 totals 15 residues. V was clipped by 1 base and J by 0 bases, with 9 bases between them. Germline V lookup: CDR1 MNHEY, CDR2 SMNVEV (reference sequence). The CDR3 DNA reads as TGTGCCAGCAGTTTATTGAGAGAACTGAACACTGAAGCTTTCTTT. Translating gives CASSLLRELNTEAFF.

V usage is TRBV19 and J usage is TRBJ2-1; 7 bases fit TRBD2. The CDR3 is 16 residues long. Germline V lookup: CDR1 LNHDA, CDR2 SQIVND (reference sequence). The V and J ends lost 2 bases and 2 bases, in that order; junction bases with no gene match: 6. The CDR3 DNA sequence: TGTGCCAGTAGTATATCCCGGGAGGCTCCCTACAATGAGCAGTTCTTC. It is translated as CASSISREAPYNEQFF. Supplemented by reference TRBV19 and TRBJ2-1, the full variable domain reads DGGITQSPKYLFRKEGQNVTLSCEQNLNHDAMYWYRQDPGQGLRLIYYSQIVNDFQKGDIAEGYSVSREKKESFPLTVTSAQKNPTAFYLCASSISREAPYNEQFFGPGTRLTVL.

V is TRBV29-1 and J is TRBJ2-7, with TRBD1 matching 8 bases. In germline, CDR1 is SQVTM, CDR2 ANQGSEA. Unmatched junction bases numbered 7, after V lost 5 bases and J lost 7 bases. This CDR3 is built from 12 residues. DNA of the CDR3: TGCAGCGTTTACGGACAGGGCGGAGAGCAGTACTTC. This encodes CSVYGQGGEQYF.

V and J are TRBV27 and TRBJ2-5, with TRBD1 identical over 7 bases. The V segment lost 4 bases and the J segment 5 bases; nucleotides outside the gene matches: 4. CDR1 and CDR2 (germline): MNHEY, SMNVEV (reference sequence). This CDR3 comprises 13 residues. DNA for the CDR3: TGTGCCAGCAGTTCGACAGGGTGGGAGACCCAGTACTTC. This translates into CASSSTGWETQYF.

The V and J genes are TRBV19 and TRBJ2-1; weak D call: TRBD2 (5 bases). V was trimmed by 3 bases and J by 4 bases, leaving 13 bases between them. The CDR3 contains 15 residues. Germline V gene sequence: CDR1 LNHDA, CDR2 SQIVND (reference sequence). The chain's CDR3 is CASSIQPSGYNEQFF. For the CDR3, the DNA is TGTGCCAGTAGTATTCAGCCCAGCGGATACAATGAGCAGTTCTTC.

This clone appeared a single time. V gene TRBV28 combines with J gene TRBJ2-5, with 7 bases matching TRBD2. The CDR3 totals 16 residues. Trimming cost V 2 bases and J 4 bases; bases outside gene matches: 10. CDR1 MDHEN and CDR2 SYDVKM come from the germline V gene. CDR3 sequence reads: CASSLLAVPVGETQYF. The CDR3 DNA reads as TGTGCCAGCAGTTTACTAGCGGTACCCGTTGGAGAGACCCAGTACTTC.

This chain joins TRBV9 and TRBJ2-6; D might be TRBD1 (6 bases). CDR3 length: 16 amino acids. Germline V gene lookup returns CDR1 SGDLS and CDR2 YYNGEE. V was trimmed by 0 bases and J by 2 bases, leaving 9 bases between them. DNA of the CDR3: TGTGCCAGCAGCGTAGAGGGGGTGCCTGGGGCCAACGTCCTGACTTTC. This sequence encodes CASSVEGVPGANVLTF.

To note about this clone: Within the sample, other DNA sequences also encode this same CDR3. This CDR3 is CASSLGEGTEAFF. The CDR3 DNA reads as TGTGCCAGCAGTTTAGGGGAAGGCACTGAAGCTTTCTTT. V and J are TRBV28 and TRBJ1-1, with no clear D. CDR1 is MDHEN, CDR2 SYDVKM, per germline. The germline V and J ends were trimmed by 2 bases and 4 bases, with 8 bases remaining between them. The CDR3 consists of 13 residues.

This chain connects TRBV11-2 to TRBJ2-7, with a possible D match to TRBD1 (5 bases). The CDR3 is made up of 16 amino acids. Germline CDR1 SGHAT, CDR2 FQNNGV. V was clipped by 2 bases and J by 2 bases, with 16 bases between them. The CDR3 reads CASSLSRRAPTYEQYF. CDR3 nucleotides: TGTGCCAGCAGCTTATCCCGCAGGGCACCAACCTACGAGCAGTACTTC.

This clone was detected only once. The V call is TRBV27, the J call TRBJ1-2, with TRBD1 matching 8 bases. Germline CDR1 and CDR2: MNHEY and SMNVEV (reference sequence). J lost 3 bases, V lost 5 bases, and 8 bases had no gene match. The CDR3 sequence is 15 residues long. Here the CDR3 DNA reads TGTGCCAGCAGTCCTCTCCCAGGGGGCCACTATGGCTACACCTTC. Protein: CASSPLPGGHYGYTF.

This chain joins TRBV28 and TRBJ2-5, with D perhaps matching TRBD1 (5 bases). The CDR3 consists of 14 residues. Trimming took off 6 bases at V and 5 bases at J, with 16 bases between the two ends. Germline CDR1 MDHEN, CDR2 SYDVKM. The CDR3 coding sequence is TGTGCCAGCAGCGCCGCCCAGGGCCATGAGACCCAGTACTTC. Protein: CASSAAQGHETQYF.

As concerns this clone: The sample has other DNA sequences that encode this CDR3 too. The chain uses TRBV7-8 and TRBJ1-5; 8 bases line up with TRBD1. The germline gives CDR1 SGHVS, CDR2 FQNEAQ. J was trimmed by 5 bases and V by 5 bases; bases with no gene match: 5. The CDR3 has 14 amino acids. This chain's CDR3 is CASSPDRGDQPQHF. Written as DNA, the CDR3 is TGTGCCAGCAGCCCCGACAGGGGCGATCAGCCCCAGCATTTT.

This chain links TRBV2 with TRBJ2-7, with unresolved D. V lost 0 bases and J lost 2, with 11 bases in between. Germline V gives CDR1 SNHLY, CDR2 FYNNEI. CDR3 length equals 15 residues. CDR3 residues: CASSEAGKNTYEQYF. The CDR3 region has the DNA TGTGCCAGCAGTGAAGCGGGTAAAAACACCTACGAGCAGTACTTC.

Written as DNA, the CDR3 is TGTGCCAGCAGCCTCCCACTAGCGGGAGGGGGCACCGGGGAGCTGTTTTTT. Translating gives CASSLPLAGGGTGELFF. The chain uses TRBV7-2 and TRBJ2-2; 13 bases are a match to TRBD2. Trimming at V came to 5 bases and at J to 4 bases, leaving 7 bases not matched to a gene. The CDR3 is 17 residues long. Germline CDR1 reads SGHTA; CDR2 reads FQGNSA.

The V gene is TRBV7-9, the J gene TRBJ2-2; 8 positions agree with TRBD2. This CDR3 comprises 16 residues. Germline-derived CDR1 and CDR2 are SEHNR and FQNEAQ (reference sequence). V gave up 3 bases and J gave up 4 bases; unmatched junction bases: 7. The CDR3: CASSFSGTRSTGELFF. The CDR3, as DNA: TGTGCCAGCAGCTTTTCCGGGACTAGGAGCACCGGGGAGCTGTTTTTT.

This clone has a single count. The chain employs TRBV7-2 and TRBJ2-3; D is unclear. Trimming removed 1 base from V and 3 bases from J, with 8 bases in between. Germline values: CDR1 SGHTA, CDR2 FQGNSA. The length of the CDR3 is 14 residues. The CDR3 spells CASSLGSRTDTQYF. DNA for the CDR3: TGTGCCAGCAGCTTAGGGTCGAGGACAGATACGCAGTATTTT. Drawing the rest from reference TRBV7-2 and TRBJ2-3, the complete variable domain is GAGVSQSPSNKVTEKGKDVELRCDPISGHTALYWYRQSLGQGLEFLIYFQGNSAPDKSGLPSDRFSAERTGGSVSTLTIQRTQQEDSAVYLCASSLGSRTDTQYFGPGTRLTVL.

The chain couples TRBV7-2 to TRBJ1-1; TRBD1 is a possible D gene (5 bases). Trimming stripped 0 bases from V and 0 bases from J, with 17 bases between. Germline V gives CDR1 SGHTA, CDR2 FQGNSA. The length of the CDR3 is 18 residues. CDR3 sequence: CASSLAGASLPMNTEAFF. CDR3 nucleotide sequence: TGTGCCAGCAGCTTAGCCGGGGCGAGCCTGCCAATGAACACTGAAGCTTTCTTT.

This clone was seen just once. The CDR3 spells CSAATGYEQYF. The CDR3 DNA reads TGCAGCGCTGCAACAGGGTACGAGCAGTACTTC. The chain recombines TRBV29-1 with TRBJ2-7, with a weak D call TRBD1 (6 bases). Germline-derived CDR1 and CDR2 are SQVTM and ANQGSEA. This CDR3 region has 11 residues. Trimming took 7 bases from V and 4 from J, leaving 11 bases between them.

The chain links TRBV4-1 to TRBJ2-1; no clear D. V lost 1 base to trimming and J lost 7 bases, with 8 bases between them. The CDR3 has 13 amino acids. CDR1 and CDR2 from the germline V gene are MGHRA and YSYEKL. The CDR3 sequence: CASSQASRNEQFF. The CDR3 bases are TGCGCCAGCAGCCAAGCCTCTAGGAATGAGCAGTTCTTC.

This chain joins TRBV27 and TRBJ2-3, with D perhaps matching TRBD2 (6 bases). The CDR3 consists of 15 residues. Trimming removed 7 bases at V and 7 bases at J, with 21 bases between. Germline CDR1 MNHEY, CDR2 SMNVEV (reference sequence). The CDR3 loop reads CASTYGAGWANTQYF. The CDR3, as DNA: TGTGCCAGCACCTATGGGGCGGGATGGGCGAATACGCAGTATTTT.

The gene calls are TRBV7-9 and TRBJ2-2; TRBD1 might be the D (6 bases). The CDR3 has 16 residues. V was pared by 5 bases and J by 5 bases, with 18 bases between. Germline values: CDR1 SEHNR, CDR2 FQNEAQ (reference sequence). The CDR3 loop is CASSLPRTAVTGELFF. In DNA form, the CDR3 reads TGTGCCAGCAGCCTGCCGAGGACAGCAGTTACCGGGGAGCTGTTTTTT. Complete variable domain (other parts from reference TRBV7-9 and TRBJ2-2): DTGVSQNPRHKITKRGQNVTFRCDPISEHNRLYWYRQTLGQGPEFLTYFQNEAQLEKSRLLSDRFSAERPKGSFSTLEIQRTEQGDSAMYLCASSLPRTAVTGELFFGEGSRLTVL.

The chain combines TRBV18 with TRBJ2-5, with D perhaps TRBD1 (5 bases). The CDR3 length is 14 residues. Germline V gene data show CDR1 as KGHSH and CDR2 as LQKENI. The V gene lost 3 bases and the J gene lost 2 bases, with 10 bases spanning the gap. This CDR3 is CASSPDRQQETQYF. CDR3 in DNA: TGTGCCAGCTCACCCGACAGACAACAAGAGACCCAGTACTTC.